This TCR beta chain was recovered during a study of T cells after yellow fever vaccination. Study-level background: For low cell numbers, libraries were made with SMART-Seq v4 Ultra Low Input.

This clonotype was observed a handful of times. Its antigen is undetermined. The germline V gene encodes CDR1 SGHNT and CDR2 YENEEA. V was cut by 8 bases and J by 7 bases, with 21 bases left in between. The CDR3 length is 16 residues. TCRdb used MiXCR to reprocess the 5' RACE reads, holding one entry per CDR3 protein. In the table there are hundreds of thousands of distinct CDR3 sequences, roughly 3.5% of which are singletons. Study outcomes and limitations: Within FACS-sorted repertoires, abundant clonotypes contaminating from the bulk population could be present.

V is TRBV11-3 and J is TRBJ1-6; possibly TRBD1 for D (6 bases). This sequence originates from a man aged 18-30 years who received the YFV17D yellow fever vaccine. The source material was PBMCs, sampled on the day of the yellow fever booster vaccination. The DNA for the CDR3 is TGTGCCAGCCCAAAACACGGACAGTATGAAAATTCACCCCTCCACTTT. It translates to CASPKHGQYENSPLHF.